This T cell receptor (beta chain) was captured by sequencing in a study of blood T cell repertoires in COVID-19. Looking at the study overall: The United States, Italy and Spain were the sources of the acute and convalescent COVID-19 samples. The cDNA or gDNA used as material had been derived from T cells, B-cell-depleted T cells, or PBMCs.

Original methodology: By means of reference gene primer amplification, nucleated cell counts were estimated. Assay: immunoSEQ multiplex PCR; the TCRdb copy retains only in-frame clones and omits some. The DNA gave D and trimming, while V, J and clone size come from that table. The profile shows 100,000 to 120,000 clones, roughly 81% of them singletons. The CDR3 spans 15 residues. Trimming cost V 2 bases and J 10 bases; bases outside gene matches: 6. Germline V gives CDR1 SGHNT, CDR2 YYREEE (reference sequence). The V call is TRBV5-4, the J call TRBJ1-6; 10 nucleotides line up with TRBD1. The TCR was taken from a man aged 40-50 years with acute or convalescent COVID-19. The sample consisted of peripheral blood. CDR3 sequence reads: CASSLGGDRGSPLHF. CDR3 nucleotides: TGTGCCAGCAGCTTAGGAGGGGACAGGGGCTCACCCCTCCACTTT.